This T cell receptor (beta chain) originates from a study of blood T cells in healthy people across ages. As for the study in general: Template switching recovered approximately one barcoded beta molecule for every two T cells. General study findings and limits: Long-lived donors had more naive CD4+ cells and higher diversity than aged donors.

The table lists this clonotype with a few counts. Its antigen remains unknown. This CDR3 is built from 14 residues. In germline, CDR1 is GTSNPN, CDR2 SVGIG (reference sequence). The V gene end was trimmed by 0 bases and the J gene end by 12 bases; junction bases not matched to a gene: 9. PCR was performed a second time for about 7 to 12 cycles using a sample-barcoded 5' primer and a J-beta primer mix. Each of the samples gave a minimum of 3 million paired-end reads that contained CDR3. In TCRdb, the 5' RACE reads were re-called with MiXCR into one record per CDR3 protein. The sample shows some 730,000 distinct CDR3 sequences, 20% to 25% of them seen only once.

This clonotype originated in a man in his 70s in good health. Sequencing was carried out using blood. The chain is built from TRBV30 and TRBJ1-5; the match to TRBD1 covers 9 bases. The CDR3 reads CAWSVITGGSGQHF. CDR3 nucleotide sequence: TGTGCCTGGAGTGTTATAACAGGGGGCTCTGGCCAGCATTTT. Based on the CDR3 plus reference TRBV30 and TRBJ1-5, the full variable domain is SQTIHQWPATLVQPVGSPLSLECTVEGTSNPNLYWYRQAAGRGLQLLFYSVGIGQISSEVPQNLSASRPQDRQFILSSKKLLLSDSGFYLCAWSVITGGSGQHFGDGTRLSIL.